This T cell receptor beta chain was identified during a study of blood T cell repertoires in COVID-19. Study details: Collection of acute and convalescent COVID-19 samples took place in the United States, Italy and Spain.

V lost 0 bases and J 0 bases, leaving 9 bases between the germline ends. Germline CDR1 is MNHEY and CDR2 is SMNVEV (reference sequence). The CDR3 consists of 17 residues. About this clone itself: In the same sample, other DNA sequences code for this CDR3.

In the authors' workflow: Reference gene primer amplification yielded estimated nucleated cell counts. Clones were read by immunoSEQ multiplex PCR, and TCRdb kept only the in-frame ones, dropping some. That table is the source of V, J and clone size, and D and trimming were worked out from the DNA. This table has about 79,000 clones, approximately 90% appearing once. The sample taken for sequencing was peripheral blood. The chain carries TRBV27 and TRBJ1-6, with D maybe TRBD1 (6 bases). The sequence derives from an older man with active or convalescent COVID-19. CDR3 loop: CASSLSRGSSYNSPLHF. The CDR3 nucleotides read TGTGCCAGCAGTTTATCGAGGGGGTCCTCCTATAATTCACCCCTCCACTTT.